These T cell receptor beta chains were read from a single sample in a study of blood T cell repertoires in COVID-19. Some clones are missing from TCRdb's copy, which holds only in-frame ones; the method was immunoSEQ multiplex PCR. The repertoire holds 310,000 or so clones, with around 90% as singletons. Sequenced input: PBMCs or T cells enriched from blood (not recorded which). Receptors were obtained from a young woman who had recovered from COVID-19. Both conserved end residues are part of each CDR3. Fields, in order: D gene, V gene, J gene, clone size, CDR3 DNA, CDR3 protein. D genes are given only for firm matches. Not all rows give a size; the values are once, few, many and, for expanded clones, a class.

TRBD1	TRBV11-3	TRBJ1-5	few	TGTGCCAGCAGCTTAGGGCGGGACAGGGTAGGTCAGCCCCAGCATTTT	CASSLGRDRVGQPQHF
TRBD1	TRBV10-3	TRBJ1-1	NA	TGTGCCATCAGGGGACAGAAGATGAACACTGAAGCTTTCTTT	CAIRGQKMNTEAFF
NA	TRBV3-1/TRBV3-2	TRBJ2-2	NA	TGTGCCAGCAGCCCCGGACGGACAAACACCGGGGAGCTGTTTTTT	CASSPGRTNTGELFF
TRBD1	TRBV5-1	TRBJ1-5	NA	TGCGCCAGCAGCTCCCTCCCGGGACAGAATCAGCCCCAGCATTTT	CASSSLPGQNQPQHF
NA	TRBV5-1	TRBJ2-4	NA	TGCGCCAGCAGCCCGGGGAACTCCGGCGGGGGCGTCATTCAGTACTTC	CASSPGNSGGGVIQYF
NA	TRBV7-9	TRBJ1-5	NA	TGTGCCAGCAGCCCCGGACAGTATAGCAATCAGCCCCAGCATTTT	CASSPGQYSNQPQHF
NA	TRBV7-9	TRBJ1-6	NA	TGTGCCAGCCGACCGGGAGAGGGGGGGTACGGCTCCTATAATTCACCCCTCCACTTT	CASRPGEGGYGSYNSPLHF
NA	TRBV5-1	TRBJ1-2	few	TGCGCCAGCACCTCGGGAGGGGATGGCTACACCTTC	CASTSGGDGYTF
TRBD2	TRBV9	TRBJ2-3	NA	TGTGCCAGCAGCGCTCCAACTAGCGGGGGGGGCACAGATACGCAGTATTTT	CASSAPTSGGGTDTQYF
TRBD1	TRBV9	TRBJ1-1	NA	TGTGCCAGCAGTCCCCCCAGGGGGCGGCCTGAAGCTTTCTTT	CASSPPRGRPEAFF
NA	TRBV19	TRBJ1-1	few	TGTGCCAGTATGGGCAGGGGGAACACTGAAGCTTTCTTT	CASMGRGNTEAFF
NA	TRBV27	TRBJ2-1	NA	TGTGCCAGCAGTCCGCGGGACCTCAATGAGCAGTTCTTC	CASSPRDLNEQFF
NA	TRBV29-1	TRBJ2-7	NA	TGCAGCGCCAGGGTTGGCTCCTACGAGCAGTACTTC	CSARVGSYEQYF
TRBD2	TRBV2	TRBJ2-5	NA	TGTGCCAGCAGTGAGGGCGGGGGGTCCCAAGAGACCCAGTACTTC	CASSEGGGSQETQYF
NA	TRBV5-1	TRBJ2-7	NA	TGCGCCAGCAGCTTGACAAGCTCCTACGAGCAGTACTTC	CASSLTSSYEQYF
NA	TRBV6-4	TRBJ1-1	NA	TGTGCCAGCAGTGAAGGGGGAAGGGCTTTCTTT	CASSEGGRAFF
TRBD2	TRBV10-1	TRBJ2-2	once	TGCGCCAGCAGCCCAACGGATCTAGCGGGGGGGCCCGACGGGGAGCTGTTTTTT	CASSPTDLAGGPDGELFF
NA	TRBV6-5	TRBJ2-3	NA	TGTGCCAGCAGGACTACCATTAGCACAGATACGCAGTATTTT	CASRTTISTDTQYF
TRBD1	TRBV27	TRBJ2-7	NA	TGTGCCAGCAGTCCCCAAGGGGGCTTTTTCCTCGAGCAGTACTTC	CASSPQGGFFLEQYF
NA	TRBV19	TRBJ1-6	NA	TGTGCCAGTAGTATAGTCCCGGGTGGCAATAATTCACCCCTCCACTTT	CASSIVPGGNNSPLHF
NA	TRBV5-4	TRBJ1-1	NA	TGTGCCAGCAGGGGGGGGCATACTGAAGCTTTCTTT	CASRGGHTEAFF
TRBD1	TRBV4-2	TRBJ2-1	NA	TGTGCCAGCAGCCAAGACAGGGGGCACCATAATGAGCAGTTCTTC	CASSQDRGHHNEQFF
NA	TRBV6-4	TRBJ1-1	NA	TGTGCCAGCAGACGGACAGACACGAACACTGAAGCTTTCTTT	CASRRTDTNTEAFF
TRBD2	TRBV18	TRBJ2-1	NA	TGTGCCAGCTCAAGCACCGGGACTAGCAATGAGCAGTTCTTC	CASSSTGTSNEQFF
NA	TRBV27	TRBJ2-7	once	TGTGCCAGCAGTTCAGGGGACGAGCAGTACTTC	CASSSGDEQYF
NA	TRBV29-1	TRBJ1-2	NA	TGCAGCGCTATTCTCCTAGGTGGCTACACCTTC	CSAILLGGYTF
NA	TRBV11-2	TRBJ1-1	once	TGTGCCAGCAGCCCCCTAGGGGCAGGGTGGAACACTGAAGCTTTCTTT	CASSPLGAGWNTEAFF
NA	TRBV6-6	TRBJ2-1	few	TGTGCCAGCAGTCTTCAGGGGAGCAATGAGCAGTTCTTC	CASSLQGSNEQFF
NA	TRBV6-5	TRBJ1-3	NA	TGTGCCAGCAGGGAGTCACAGGGCCCTGGAAACACCATATATTTT	CASRESQGPGNTIYF
TRBD1	TRBV7-3	TRBJ2-5	NA	TGTGCCAGCAGCTCCAGACCCTTCCACCCGGGACAGGGGACTTGGGAGACCCAGTACTTC	CASSSRPFHPGQGTWETQYF
TRBD1	TRBV10-3	TRBJ2-3	NA	TGTGCCATCAGTGGGACCGGGACAGGGGGCACAGATACGCAGTATTTT	CAISGTGTGGTDTQYF
TRBD2	TRBV5-1	TRBJ2-7	NA	TGCGCCAGCAGCGTTGGCGGGGGTAGCTCCTACGAGCAGTACTTC	CASSVGGGSSYEQYF
NA	TRBV2	TRBJ1-1	NA	TGTGCCAGCAGTGAATATTCTTGGGGGACAATGAACACTGAAGCTTTCTTT	CASSEYSWGTMNTEAFF
TRBD2	TRBV11-3	TRBJ2-2	NA	TGTGCCAGCAGCTTATCCCCCCTAGCGGGGGGCGGCACCGGGGAGCTGTTTTTT	CASSLSPLAGGGTGELFF
NA	TRBV27	TRBJ1-1	NA	TGTGCCAGCAGTACCTATAACGAAGCTTTCTTT	CASSTYNEAFF
NA	TRBV19	TRBJ1-1	NA	TGTGCCAGTAGTATCCCCCGCGGTCCGACTGAAGCTTTCTTT	CASSIPRGPTEAFF
NA	TRBV19	TRBJ2-7	NA	TGTGCCGGAGAAGCGTACGAGCAGTACTTC	CAGEAYEQYF
NA	TRBV5-6	TRBJ2-1	NA	TGTGCCAGCACCCACGGCGGAGGACAGTGGGTGGATGAGCAGTTCTTC	CASTHGGGQWVDEQFF
TRBD1	TRBV7-3	TRBJ1-1	NA	TGTGCCAGCAGCCTGGACAGGGAGACGAACACTGAAGCTTTCTTT	CASSLDRETNTEAFF
NA	TRBV9	TRBJ1-5	few	TGTGCCAGCAGCGTAGATTCATCTAGCAATCAGCCCCAGCATTTT	CASSVDSSSNQPQHF
TRBD2	TRBV15	TRBJ2-1	NA	TGTGCCACCAGCCGAGCGGGGGTACACAATGAGCAGTTCTTC	CATSRAGVHNEQFF
NA	TRBV2	TRBJ1-1	NA	TGTGCCAGCAATGGGCCCGAAACTGAAGCTTTCTTT	CASNGPETEAFF